The entry that follows covers one T cell receptor beta chain sequence. Its cognate antigen is unknown. This CDR3 has 13 amino acids. Trimming removed 3 bases at V and 8 bases at J, with 10 bases between. Germline CDR1 and CDR2: KGHSH and LQKENI. The data were obtained in a study of immune evolution from preneoplasia to lung adenocarcinoma. Study-level findings and limits: Later-stage lesions appeared to have more T cells, more diversity, less clonality.

The method was immunoSEQ multiplex PCR; TCRdb's version includes in-frame clones alone and lacks a portion of them. The table has around 4,500 clones, roughly 79% seen once. The source is a person aged 70 to 79 with lung adenocarcinoma. This rearrangement joins TRBV18 to TRBJ1-4, with D tentatively TRBD1 (5 bases). Input material: FFPE adjacent normal lung tissue. CDR3 amino acids: CASSPQGPEKLFF. The CDR3 DNA follows: TGTGCCAGCTCACCCCAGGGCCCCGAAAAACTGTTTTTT. The variable domain in full, completed from reference TRBV18 and TRBJ1-4, reads NAGVMQNPRHLVRRRGQEARLRCSPMKGHSHVYWYRQLPEEGLKFMVYLQKENIIDESGMPKERFSAEFPKEGPSILRIQQVVRGDSAAYFCASSPQGPEKLFFGSGTQLSVL.